This record looks at one T cell receptor (beta chain) sequence and its context. What it recognizes is unknown. The length of the CDR3 is 14 residues. Looked up from germline, CDR1 is SGHRS and CDR2 is YFSETQ. V was trimmed by 2 bases and J by 1 base, leaving 9 bases between them. This sample was included in a study of glioma-infiltrating T cells after dendritic cell vaccination. Study-level background: Samples are from glioblastoma patients in Phase I and II dendritic cell vaccine trials.

Amplification used 60 V beta primers and 13 J beta primers. Clones were read by immunoSEQ multiplex PCR, and TCRdb kept only the in-frame ones, dropping some. The sample includes around 60,000 clones, approximately 89% of them seen just once. As to time point: after dendritic cell vaccination, including at tumor progression/relapse. All glioblastoma patients lacked an isocitrate dehydrogenase mutation. Findings and limits, study-wide: Patients with more pretreatment TILs had longer time to progression and survival.

The chain joins TRBV5-1 to TRBJ1-1; possibly TRBD1 for D (5 bases). The TCR sequence derives from a human donor with glioblastoma. Sequencing used blood, obtained after dendritic cell vaccination. The CDR3 region has the DNA TGCGCCAGCAGCTTCCAGGGCGAGAACACTGAAGCTTTCTTT. This codes for CASSFQGENTEAFF.